This T cell receptor (beta chain) came from a study of T cell responses to AZD1222 COVID-19 vaccine. The study, taken as a whole, reports: Reports indicate that nearly half of spike-specific TCRs are directed at unmutated variant regions.

From germline, CDR1 is WNHNN and CDR2 SYGVQD (reference sequence). The junction had 5 bases not matched to a gene; V was cut back by 5 bases and J by 5 bases. The CDR3 is 13 amino acids. The repertoire was sequenced with immunoSEQ multiplex PCR; TCRdb's copy has only in-frame clones and lacks some. The profile covers some 81,000 clones, with 86% appearing a single time and approximately 5.6% taken by the ten largest. In the case of this clone: Antigen: not known.

This specimen was peripheral blood, taken 28 days after the second AZD1222 dose. This receptor was identified in an adult who received the AZD1222 COVID-19 vaccine. The chain has TRBV10-1 and TRBJ2-5; 7 bases align to TRBD2. The CDR3 region has the DNA TGCGCCAGCAGTTCATCGGGAGGCGAGACCCAGTACTTC. It specifies CASSSSGGETQYF.